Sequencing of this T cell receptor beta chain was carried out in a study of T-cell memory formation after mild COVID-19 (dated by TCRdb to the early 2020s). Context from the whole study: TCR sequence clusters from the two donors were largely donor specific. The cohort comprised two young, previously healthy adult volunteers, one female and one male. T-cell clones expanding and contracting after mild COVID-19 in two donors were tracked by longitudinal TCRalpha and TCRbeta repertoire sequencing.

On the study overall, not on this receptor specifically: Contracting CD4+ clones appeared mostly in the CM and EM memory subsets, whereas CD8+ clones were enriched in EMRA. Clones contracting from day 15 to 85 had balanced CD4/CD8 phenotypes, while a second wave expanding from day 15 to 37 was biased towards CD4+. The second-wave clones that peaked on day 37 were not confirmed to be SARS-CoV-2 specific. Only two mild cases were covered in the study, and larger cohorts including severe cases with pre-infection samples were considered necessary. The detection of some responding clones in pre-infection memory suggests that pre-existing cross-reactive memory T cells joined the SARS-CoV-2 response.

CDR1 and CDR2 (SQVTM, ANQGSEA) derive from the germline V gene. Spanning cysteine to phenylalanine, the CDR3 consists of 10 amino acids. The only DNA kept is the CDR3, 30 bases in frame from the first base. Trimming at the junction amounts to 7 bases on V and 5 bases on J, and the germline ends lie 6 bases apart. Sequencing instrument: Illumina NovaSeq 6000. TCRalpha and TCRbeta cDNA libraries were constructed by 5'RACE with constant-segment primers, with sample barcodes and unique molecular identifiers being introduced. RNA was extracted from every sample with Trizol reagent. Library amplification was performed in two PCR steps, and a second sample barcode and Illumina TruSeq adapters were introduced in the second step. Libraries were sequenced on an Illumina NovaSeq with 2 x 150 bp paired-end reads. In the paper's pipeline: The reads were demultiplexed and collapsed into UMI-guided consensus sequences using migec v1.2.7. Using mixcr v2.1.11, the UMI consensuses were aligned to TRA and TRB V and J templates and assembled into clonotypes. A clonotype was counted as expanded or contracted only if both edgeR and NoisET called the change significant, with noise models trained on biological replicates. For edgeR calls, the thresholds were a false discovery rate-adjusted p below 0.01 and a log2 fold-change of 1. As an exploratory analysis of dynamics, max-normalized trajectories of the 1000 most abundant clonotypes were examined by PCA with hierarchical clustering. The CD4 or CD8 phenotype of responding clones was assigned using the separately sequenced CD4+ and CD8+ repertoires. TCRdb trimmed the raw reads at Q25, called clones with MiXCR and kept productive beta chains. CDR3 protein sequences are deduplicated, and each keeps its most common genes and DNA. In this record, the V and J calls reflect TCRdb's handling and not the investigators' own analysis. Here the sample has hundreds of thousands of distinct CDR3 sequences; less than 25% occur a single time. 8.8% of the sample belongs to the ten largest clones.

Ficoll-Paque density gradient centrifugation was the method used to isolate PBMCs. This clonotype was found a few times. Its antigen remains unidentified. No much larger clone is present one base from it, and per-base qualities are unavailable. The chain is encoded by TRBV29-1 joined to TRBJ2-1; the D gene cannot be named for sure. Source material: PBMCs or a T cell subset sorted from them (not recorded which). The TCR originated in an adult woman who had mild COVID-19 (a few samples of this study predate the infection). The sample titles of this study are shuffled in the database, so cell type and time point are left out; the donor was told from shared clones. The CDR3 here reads CSAWNNEQFF. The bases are TGCAGCGCCTGGAACAATGAGCAGTTCTTC.